The T cell receptor (beta chain) described here comes from a study of cytomegalovirus exposure and HLA in healthy donors. This PCR relied on a set of 60 Vbeta primers and 13 Jbeta primers. The table came from immunoSEQ multiplex PCR; TCRdb's copy has only in-frame clones and leaves some out. This listing includes 70,000 to 85,000 clones. Concerning this clone: The antigen is not known.

There are 15 residues in the CDR3. Germline lookup yields CDR1 SGHAT and CDR2 FQNNGV. Trimming stripped 1 base from V and 2 bases from J, with 9 bases between. Study outcomes and limitations: Association of a missense DCLRE1C variant with TCR beta V- and J-gene trimming was reported in a later analysis. Most TCR sequences showed up rarely, but some public TCRs showed up in many donors. Cytomegalovirus-associated status was assigned to fewer than 200 TCR beta chains.

Input material: PBMCs. The chain has TRBV11-2 and TRBJ1-5, with a possible D match to TRBD1 (5 bases). The TCR sequence derives from a female donor in good health and CMV-seropositive. The CDR3 loop reads CASSLGEGRNQPQHF. The CDR3 DNA reads TGTGCCAGCAGCTTAGGGGAGGGGCGCAATCAGCCCCAGCATTTT.